The present T cell receptor beta chain was sequenced within a study of blood T cells in healthy people across ages. The use of a sample-barcoded 5' primer and a J-beta primer mix characterized a second PCR of roughly 6 to 11 cycles. TCRdb passed the 5' RACE reads through MiXCR, listing each CDR3 protein once. The profile shows 700,000 or so distinct CDR3 sequences, approximately 40% of them singletons. This CDR3 has 17 residues. J gave up 1 base and V 5 bases, and 10 bases lay outside the gene matches. Germline assignment: CDR1 SGHVS and CDR2 FNYEAQ. The sequencing input was blood. This receptor was taken from a man aged 80 or over in good health. V usage is TRBV7-6 and J usage is TRBJ2-4, with TRBD1 identical over 8 bases. CDR3 in DNA: TGTGCCAGCAGCCCCTTCTCAGGGGGCCGGGCCAAAAACATTCAGTACTTC. Translating gives CASSPFSGGRAKNIQYF.